This T cell receptor (beta chain) derives from a study of blood T cell repertoires in COVID-19. Germline V gene sequence: CDR1 MDHEN, CDR2 SYDVKM. The CDR3 is 11 residues long. Trimming took off 8 bases at V and 6 bases at J, with 7 bases between the two ends. Cohort 3 donors counted as recovered after two negative PCRs, clearance, or resolved symptoms. Original data processing: The assay estimated nucleated cells by amplifying reference gene primers. TCRdb's table, derived via immunoSEQ multiplex PCR, lists solely in-frame clones and lacks some. The V and J calls and clone size come from that table; D and trimming were worked out from the DNA. The table has a few hundred thousand clones, roughly four fifths seen once.

The chain uses TRBV28 and TRBJ1-4; D is ambiguous. This receptor was taken from a man aged 45-65 years who had recovered from COVID-19. Sequences were obtained from PBMCs or T cells enriched from blood (not recorded which). DNA of the CDR3: TGTGCCAGCTTCCGGGATGAAAAACTGTTTTTT. Protein: CASFRDEKLFF.